This TCR beta chain was identified in a study of blood T cells in healthy people across ages (dated by TCRdb to 2015 to 2017). About the investigation overall: In model experiments, roughly one uniquely barcoded TCR beta cDNA molecule per two T cells was captured by template switching. To avoid experimental bias, donors of different ages were spread randomly across the sequencing lanes. Four age groups were formed from the donors: young (average 16 years), middle-aged (approximately 40), aged (roughly 58) and long-lived (around 80). Two additional independent replicas of 1 million unique cDNA reads from the same blood draw were analyzed for two donors (one aged 18 to 30 and one aged 80 or older). Using deep sequencing normalized with unique cDNA molecular identifiers, the study measured how TCR beta repertoire diversity changes with age. Study-wide conclusions, independent of this receptor: Observed TCR beta diversity correlated strongly with the percentage of naive T cells measured by flow cytometry. Because profiling used bulk unsorted PBMCs, naive and antigen-experienced compartments could not be compared conclusively. Total diversity estimates from one million sequenced T cells were considered lower bounds and underestimates. Donor CMV infection status was unknown, potentially confounding age-related changes in expanded clonotypes. Observed TCR beta diversity per million T cells fell roughly linearly with age, and a significant reduction was already apparent by age around 36. The long-lived group showed more naive CD4+ T cells, fewer expanded clones and increased TCR diversity than the aged group, suggesting age selection.

V is pared back by 3 bases and J by 4 bases, with 9 bases lying between the germline termini. From cysteine to phenylalanine, the CDR3 is 12 amino acids long. Just CDR3 DNA is preserved here, 36 bases in frame from base 1. Reading the germline V gene (reference sequence) gives CDR1 DFQATT and CDR2 SNEGSKA. The method behind the library was 5' RACE. For sequencing, an Illumina HiSeq 2500 was employed. A second PCR of about 6 to 12 cycles was run with a J-beta primer mix and a sample-barcoded 5' primer. Each TCR beta cDNA molecule received a unique molecular identifier from a template-switch 5' adaptor carrying 12 random nucleotides. Each sample yielded at least 2.5 million CDR3-containing paired-end reads. All of the RNA was converted into first-strand cDNA using the Mint cDNA synthesis kit, with a TRBC-specific oligonucleotide serving as the primer. Following uracil-DNA glycosylase treatment, a first 18-cycle PCR with universal primers M1SS and BC2_uni_R was performed on all cDNA. Per the source publication's procedure: Normalization of each sample was performed by random selection of 1 million high-quality reads, each carrying a distinct molecular identifier. Reads with shared molecular identifiers were discarded instead of being binned into consensus sequences. MiTCR, set to a Q25 quality threshold and the strictest error-elimination algorithm, was used for CDR3 identification, clonotype clustering and error correction. A nonparametric unseen species model with Euler transformation was used to estimate a lower bound on total TCR beta diversity. TCRdb handled the public reads itself, with Q25 trimming in fastp and clone calling in MiXCR, and kept productive beta chains. Entries are consolidated by CDR3 protein sequence, retaining the most common genes and DNA. In this record, the V and J calls reflect TCRdb's handling and not the investigators' own analysis. This sample comprises some 1.4 million distinct CDR3 sequences, around two fifths of them detected only once. 6.5% to 10% of the sample is taken by the ten largest.

The donors were around 39 Caucasian individuals from Russia, aged roughly 6 to 100 years, who were systemically healthy. Approximately 11 milliliters of peripheral blood were drawn from each donor into EDTA-treated Vacutainer tubes. Ficoll-Paque density-gradient centrifugation was used to isolate PBMCs, with at least 6.5 million per sample. Total RNA was extracted from PBMCs with Trizol reagent, with at least 5.5 micrograms obtained per sample. Naive CD45RAhigh/CD27high T cell percentages were measured by flow cytometry on a PBMC aliquot from every donor. This clonotype has a handful of counts. Which antigen it targets is not known. No base quality values were provided; no much bigger clone lies one nucleotide off.

Material: blood. The sequence came from a woman between 18 and 29 years old in good health. The rearranged chain carries TRBV20-1 and TRBJ1-2; the D segment cannot be called with confidence. The CDR3 protein: CSASGGGYGYTF. The nucleotide sequence reads as follows: TGCAGTGCTAGCGGAGGAGGCTATGGCTACACCTTC.